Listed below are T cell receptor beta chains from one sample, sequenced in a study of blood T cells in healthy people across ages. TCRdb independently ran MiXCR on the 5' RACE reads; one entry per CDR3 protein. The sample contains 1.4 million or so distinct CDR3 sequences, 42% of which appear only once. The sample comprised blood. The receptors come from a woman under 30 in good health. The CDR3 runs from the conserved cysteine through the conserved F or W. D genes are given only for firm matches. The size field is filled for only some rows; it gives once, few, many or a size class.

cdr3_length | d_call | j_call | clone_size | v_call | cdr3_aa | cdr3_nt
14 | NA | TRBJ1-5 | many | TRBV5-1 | CASSLGGDSQPQHF | TGCGCCAGCAGCTTAGGAGGGGACTCCCAGCCCCAGCATTTT
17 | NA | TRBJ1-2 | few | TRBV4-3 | CASSLQPWSGTLYGYTF | TGCGCCAGCAGCCTCCAACCGTGGTCAGGGACACTCTATGGCTACACCTTC
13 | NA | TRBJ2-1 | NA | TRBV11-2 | CASSVGTWNEQFF | TGTGCCAGCAGCGTTGGGACATGGAATGAGCAGTTCTTC
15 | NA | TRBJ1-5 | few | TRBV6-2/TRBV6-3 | CASLRTLDSNQPQHF | TGTGCCAGCCTCCGGACACTGGATAGCAATCAGCCCCAGCATTTT
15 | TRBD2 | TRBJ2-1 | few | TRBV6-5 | CASTLLAGGWNEQFF | TGTGCCAGCACTCTACTAGCGGGAGGGTGGAATGAGCAGTTCTTC
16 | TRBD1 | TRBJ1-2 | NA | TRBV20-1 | CSARLDRGQRGHGYTF | TGCAGTGCTAGACTGGACAGGGGGCAAAGAGGTCATGGCTACACCTTC
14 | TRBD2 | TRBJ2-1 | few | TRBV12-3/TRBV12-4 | CASSRLAGRREQFF | TGTGCCAGCAGTCGACTAGCGGGACGGAGGGAGCAGTTCTTC
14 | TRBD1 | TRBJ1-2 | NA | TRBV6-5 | CASSPRQGVYGYTF | TGTGCCAGCAGTCCTCGACAGGGGGTCTATGGCTACACCTTC
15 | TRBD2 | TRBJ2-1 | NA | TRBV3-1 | CGSSERLASGGEQFF | TGTGGCAGCAGCGAGCGACTAGCTTCGGGCGGTGAGCAGTTCTTC
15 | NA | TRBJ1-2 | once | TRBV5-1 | CASSLVPGESYGYTF | TGCGCCAGCAGCTTGGTTCCAGGGGAGAGCTATGGCTACACCTTC
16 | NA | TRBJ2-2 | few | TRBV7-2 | CASRGGAVRSTGELFF | TGTGCCAGCAGGGGCGGGGCAGTGAGGTCCACCGGGGAGCTGTTTTTT
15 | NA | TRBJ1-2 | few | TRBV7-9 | CASSSRRVSGYGYTF | TGTGCCAGCAGCTCGAGGAGGGTGTCGGGTTATGGCTACACCTTC
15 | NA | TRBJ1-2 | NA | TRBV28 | CASSLRTRSNYGYTF | TGTGCCAGCAGTTTACGGACACGCTCTAACTATGGCTACACCTTC
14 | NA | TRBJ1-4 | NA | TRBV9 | CASSFSGANEKLFF | TGTGCCAGCAGCTTCAGCGGGGCTAATGAAAAACTGTTTTTT
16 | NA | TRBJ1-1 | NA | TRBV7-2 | CASSPSIRRKDTEAFF | TGTGCCAGCAGCCCGTCCATCCGGAGGAAGGACACTGAAGCTTTCTTT
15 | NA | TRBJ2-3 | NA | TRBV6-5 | CASSYRGRPTDTQYF | TGTGCCAGCAGTTATAGGGGCCGCCCCACAGATACGCAGTATTTT
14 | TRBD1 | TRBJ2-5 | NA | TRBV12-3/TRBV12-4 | CASRLGTGAGEQYF | TGTGCCAGCAGACTAGGGACAGGGGCGGGTGAGCAGTACTTC
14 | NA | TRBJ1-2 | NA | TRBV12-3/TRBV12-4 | CASSLEGSVYGYTF | TGTGCCAGCAGTTTAGAGGGGTCTGTCTATGGCTACACCTTC